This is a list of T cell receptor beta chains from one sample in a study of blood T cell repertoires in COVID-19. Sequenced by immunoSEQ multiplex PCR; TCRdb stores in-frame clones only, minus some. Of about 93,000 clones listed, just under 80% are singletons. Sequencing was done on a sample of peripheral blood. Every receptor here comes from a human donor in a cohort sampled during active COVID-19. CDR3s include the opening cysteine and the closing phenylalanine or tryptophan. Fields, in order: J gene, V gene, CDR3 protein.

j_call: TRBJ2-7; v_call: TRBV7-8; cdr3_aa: CASSLGLAGVSTEQYF
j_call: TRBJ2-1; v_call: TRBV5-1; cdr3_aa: CASSMGLGEAGGGEQFF
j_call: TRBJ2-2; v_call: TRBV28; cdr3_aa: CASRIRTGGTGELFF
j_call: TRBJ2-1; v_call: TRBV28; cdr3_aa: CASSPHLAGSYNEQFF
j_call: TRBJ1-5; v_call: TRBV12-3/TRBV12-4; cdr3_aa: CASSGGNQPQHF
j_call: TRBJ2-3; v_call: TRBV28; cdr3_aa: CASSLRGPTDTQYF
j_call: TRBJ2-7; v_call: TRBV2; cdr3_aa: CASSDQGRWPEQYF
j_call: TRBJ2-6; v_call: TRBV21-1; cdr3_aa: CAPTTGANVLTF
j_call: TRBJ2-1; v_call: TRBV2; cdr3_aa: CARTTRTSGRGYNEQFF
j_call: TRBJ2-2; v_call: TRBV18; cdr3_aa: CASSPNQGNTGELFF
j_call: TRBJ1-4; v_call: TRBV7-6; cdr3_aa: CASSETGGSGEKLFF
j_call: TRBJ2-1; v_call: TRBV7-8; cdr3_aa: CASSWGQDNEQFF
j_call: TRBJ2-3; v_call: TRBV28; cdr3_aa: CASSLVGGLLDTQYF
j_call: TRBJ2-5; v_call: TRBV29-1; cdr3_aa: CSVPPRGASGGALETQYF
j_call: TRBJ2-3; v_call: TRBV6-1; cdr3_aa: CASSGRGTGANLLRTDTQYF
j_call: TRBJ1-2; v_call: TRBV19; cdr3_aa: CASSATGTGALLGGYTF
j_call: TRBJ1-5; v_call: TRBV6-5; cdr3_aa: CASSTGGNQPQHF
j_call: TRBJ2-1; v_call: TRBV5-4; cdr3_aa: CASSLRSEQFF
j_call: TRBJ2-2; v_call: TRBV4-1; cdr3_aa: CASSKGGGGGATGELFF
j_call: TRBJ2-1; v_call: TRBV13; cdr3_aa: CASSRVSGRETPQVF
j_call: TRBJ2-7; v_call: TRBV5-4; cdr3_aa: CASSQDRSYEQYF
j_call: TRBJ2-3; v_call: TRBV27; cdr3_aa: CASKGQSTDTQYF
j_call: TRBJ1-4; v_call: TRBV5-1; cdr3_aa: CASSMTATNEKLFF
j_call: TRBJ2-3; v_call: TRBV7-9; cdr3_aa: CASSSTLAGPFNTQYF
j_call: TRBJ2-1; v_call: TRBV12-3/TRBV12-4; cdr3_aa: CASTRLASAEQFF
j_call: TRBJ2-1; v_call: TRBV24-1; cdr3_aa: CATSLAGPVGEQFF
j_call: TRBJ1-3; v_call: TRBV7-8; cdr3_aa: CASSLPGDGNTIYF
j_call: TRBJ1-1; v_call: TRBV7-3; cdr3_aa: CASSLGGQVNTEAFF
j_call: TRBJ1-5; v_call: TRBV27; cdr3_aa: CASSIRQGDGNQPQHF